A single sample is the source of the 3 T cell receptor beta chains below, sequenced in a study of T cells after yellow fever vaccination. TCRdb itself ran the 5' RACE reads through MiXCR, one entry per CDR3 protein. The repertoire holds under 200,000 distinct CDR3 sequences, with 6% to 7.5% as singletons. Sequencing was performed on CD4+ T cells sorted from PBMCs, taken more than 4 days after the first yellow fever vaccination. The receptor source for this set is a man younger than 30 who received the YFV17D yellow fever vaccine.

This clonotype was seen only a few times. The CDR3 loop is CASSLQGRGNQPQHF. As DNA, the CDR3 is TGTGCCAGCAGCTTACAGGGTCGAGGCAATCAGCCCCAGCATTTT. This sequence joins TRBV7-2 and TRBJ1-5; a possible D gene is TRBD1 (5 bases). The germline CDR1 and CDR2 sequences are SGHTA and FQGNSA. V was clipped by 2 bases and J by 2 bases, with 10 bases between them. The CDR3 runs 15 residues.

The table lists this clonotype with a few counts. This sequence joins TRBV18 and TRBJ2-7; D perhaps matches TRBD1 (5 bases). There are 15 residues in the CDR3. In germline, CDR1 is KGHSH, CDR2 LQKENI. V was trimmed by 0 bases and J by 2 bases, leaving 11 bases between them. The CDR3 sequence is CASSPPGALTYEQYF. CDR3 DNA: TGTGCCAGCTCACCACCAGGGGCGCTTACCTACGAGCAGTACTTC.

This clonotype has more than one count but fewer than ten. V usage is TRBV20-1 and J usage is TRBJ1-1; 10 positions agree with TRBD1. CDR3 length: 13 amino acids. Germline CDR1 reads DFQATT; CDR2 reads SNEGSKA (reference sequence). Germline trimming cut 7 bases from V and 5 bases from J; bases unmatched to any gene: 7. CDR3 sequence reads: CSGSGTGATEAFF. CDR3 sequence (DNA): TGCAGTGGATCGGGGACAGGGGCGACTGAAGCTTTCTTT.